A selection of T cell receptor beta chains follows, all from one sample in a study of memory CD4+ T cells and cytomegalovirus serostatus. Some clones are missing from TCRdb's copy, which holds only in-frame ones; the method was immunoSEQ multiplex PCR. The sample consists of about 56,000 clones, over 65% of them appearing once. The sequenced material came from memory CD4+ T cells from blood. All receptors come from an adult in good health and CMV-seropositive. CDR3s include the opening cysteine and the closing phenylalanine or tryptophan.

v_call: TRBV29-1; cdr3_aa: CSVPSGNPYEQYF
v_call: TRBV29-1; cdr3_aa: CSVAPSGRWETQYF
v_call: TRBV19; cdr3_aa: CASSIDRTGGKLFF
v_call: TRBV28; cdr3_aa: CASSFGGRNTEAFF
v_call: TRBV7-9; cdr3_aa: CASSPIRGSFHF
v_call: TRBV28; cdr3_aa: CASSFLAGQGYRQPQHF
v_call: TRBV6-6; cdr3_aa: CASSFDSYYEQYF
v_call: TRBV9; cdr3_aa: CASSVGAGGLLNEQFF
v_call: TRBV19; cdr3_aa: CASSRPGTQGNTIYF
v_call: TRBV5-6; cdr3_aa: CASSLEWAGESSTDTQYF
v_call: TRBV5-8; cdr3_aa: CASATAGYNEQFF
v_call: TRBV29-1; cdr3_aa: CSVATGGNIQYF
v_call: TRBV7-9; cdr3_aa: CATEAEQVPGLAGYNEQFF
v_call: TRBV28; cdr3_aa: CASSSGSVGNEQYF
v_call: TRBV10-3; cdr3_aa: CAISLGMGRDEQFF
v_call: TRBV7-6; cdr3_aa: CASSLPAGLHGSTYNSPLHF
v_call: TRBV7-2; cdr3_aa: CASSLGTGPYEQYF
v_call: TRBV19; cdr3_aa: CASRDGKGYTEAFF
v_call: TRBV6-1; cdr3_aa: CASREWYGADTQYF
v_call: TRBV30; cdr3_aa: CAWSMVSDTQYF
v_call: TRBV7-9; cdr3_aa: CASSSQPGNYGYTF
v_call: TRBV5-6; cdr3_aa: CASSFATDTQYF
v_call: TRBV7-9; cdr3_aa: CASGQNQPQHF
v_call: TRBV19; cdr3_aa: CASSIRDRGGYTF
v_call: TRBV10-3; cdr3_aa: CAISGTGGPNEKLFF
v_call: TRBV7-6; cdr3_aa: CASSLSASAGELFF
v_call: TRBV10-2; cdr3_aa: CASSGTSGRASLTDTQYF